Listed here is a single TCR beta chain. Its recognized antigen is unknown. Base qualities were left out, and no much larger clone turns up one base away. The sample originates from a study of cytomegalovirus exposure and HLA in healthy donors (dated by TCRdb to the late 2010s). Looking at the study overall: An earlier analysis of some 620 of the donors reported 276 Gb of sequence data and 95 million to 140 million unique TCR beta sequences obtained from some 170 million T cells. Rather than using new phenotypic data, the later analysis identified candidate immune exposures from TCR beta sequences and from how often those sequences occurred across donors. Every repertoire in the discovery cohort had been generated on one and the same sequencing platform. The study was designed to test whether signatures of past pathogen exposure could be identified by cataloging public T cell receptors. Across some 400 genotyped donors of the cohort, an average of roughly 200,000 unique TCR beta nucleotide sequences per donor were sequenced, and roughly a sixth of those sequences were non-productive. An early release that covered roughly 600 HLA-typed donors contained approximately 300 gigabases of sequencing data and around 85 million unique TCR sequences. Roughly five DR-DQ haplotypes were treated as single units for association and clustering because of strong linkage in the cohort. In an earlier analysis of 587 of the donors, high-throughput TCR beta sequencing was used to judge whether each TCR beta V gene segment behaved as functional or pseudogenic. To predict cytomegalovirus infection status, the study combined high-throughput TCR immunosequencing, statistical association of individual TCRs with disease status, and machine learning. Of the roughly 400 genotyped donors, less than 85% were placed in the genetic ancestry cluster associated with self-reported Caucasian donors. Using immunosequencing, the study profiled T cell repertoires from some 670 subjects and related those repertoires to cytomegalovirus serostatus. In addition to the first cohort of roughly 700 subjects, a separate validation cohort of 120 different subjects was used. A later analysis re-analyzed previously published TCR beta repertoires from about 600 donors and added high-resolution HLA genotyping to study TCR occurrence patterns. Donor age, sex, ethnicity and CMV serostatus were compiled alongside the repertoire data. In a later genetic analysis, genome-wide SNP genotypes for 398 of the 666 donors were used, and that subset was treated as a discovery cohort. The number of typed donors differed by locus: about 620-630 for A, B, C, DRB1 and DQB1; 500 to 550 for DQA1; approximately 600 for DPA1; and some 430 for DPB1. Class I and class II HLA loci were covered by the typing at four-digit resolution. Beyond this particular receptor, the publication reports: An earlier analysis of approximately 500 of the donors showed that most TCR beta V segments appeared in productive rearrangements either about 87% or about 30% of the time, which broadly matched IMGT annotations. A further reported finding was that TCR beta sequences accurately predicted the HLA-A and HLA-B alleles for most subjects in the first cohort. According to the authors, the approach could potentially be generalized to other disease states and immunological phenotypes. A later analysis reported that several top co-occurrence clusters appeared linked to parvovirus B19, influenza, CMV and Epstein-Barr virus. Correlated functional status among segregating V segments might reflect linkage disequilibrium, but an unknown experimental factor could not be ruled out. Because the 87-base-pair reads could not distinguish some IMGT-functional V segments, including TRBV6-2 and TRBV6-3, those segments were excluded. V-gene and J-gene trimming of TCR beta chains was associated with a missense DCLRE1C variant in a later genetic analysis, and the association was replicated in an independent cohort. A group of highly shared sequence variants was considered likely to be a technical artifact of the sequencing pipeline. A total of about 150 TCR beta chains were listed by the study as associated with cytomegalovirus. Compared with equally common non-associated chains, HLA-associated TCR beta chains in a later analysis were more clonally expanded and had lower generation probabilities. In a later analysis, 15,000 to 20,000 TCR beta sequences were associated with specific HLA alleles at a false discovery rate of 0.05. While some public TCRs were present in many individuals, most TCR sequences turned up only very rarely across donors. In both the original and validation cohorts, the classifier was reported to diagnose cytomegalovirus status with high specificity and sensitivity. Strong co-occurrence of HLA alleles, especially DR and DQ, made assigning TCR associations to individual alleles difficult. According to a later analysis, TCR association rates differed among HLA loci, with DRB1 alleles showing the most associated TCRs and HLA-C alleles showing the fewest. Because HLA typing was unavailable for some donors at each locus, only the typed subset was used in association tests. A later genetic analysis reported fewer N-insertions in productive TCRs among donors in an Asian-associated ancestry cluster than the approximately 700-donor mean. A later analysis found that most CMV-associated TCR beta chains appeared HLA-restricted, with HLA associations seemingly driven largely by CMV exposure. The presence/absence analyses assumed that sequencing depth was roughly uniform across donors, and that assumption may not be true. The only immune exposure information available for the cohort was CMV serostatus. The cohort was sequenced for TCR beta chains only, and without alpha or paired-chain data the features that could be detected were limited. Because counts were too low, some 17 rarely observed V segments, including chromosome 9 orphons, were excluded from the earlier analysis of under 650 of the donors. A few of the identified cytomegalovirus-associated TCR beta chains were confirmed in vitro to be specific for cytomegalovirus antigens.

The cohort was made up of about 610 healthy bone marrow donors. At the time of sampling, all cohort members were nominally healthy, though unrecorded immune exposures were likely present. The donor was CMV seropositive and belonged to the group of 270 or so seropositive cohort members. A peripheral blood sample was collected from each donor, and TCR beta sequencing was performed on peripheral blood mononuclear cells. Genomic DNA extraction from the blood cell samples was performed with the Qiagen DNeasy Blood Extraction Kit. The CDR3 numbers 17 residues from cysteine through phenylalanine. Solely the CDR3 DNA is kept, with 51 bases framed from the first base. V lost 3 bases and J lost 6 bases, and the count of bases not matched to a germline gene is 8. CDR1 and CDR2, looked up from the germline V gene, are ENHRY and SYGVKD. Libraries were prepared through the immunoSEQ multiplex PCR assay. For the multiplex PCR, a mixture combining 60 forward primers for TCR Vbeta segments and 13 reverse primers for TCR Jbeta segments was used. A multiplex PCR assay on genomic DNA amplified the CDR3 region of rearranged TCR beta genes. On the Illumina HiSeq System, the amplified TCR beta libraries were sequenced as 87-base-pair reads. The published analysis was carried out like this. In a later analysis, tens of millions of unique TCR beta chains were counted across the 500 to 850 repertoires, and roughly 10 million of these chains were shared by at least two donors. Raw reads were error-corrected and collapsed into unique sequences by a nearest-neighbor algorithm in which closely related sequences were merged to remove PCR and sequencing errors. V, D and J gene segments were assigned by aligning CDR3 sequences to IMGT reference sequences. Each retained sequence needed at least a six-nucleotide match to both a V gene segment and a J gene segment. A rearrangement counted as productive if the CDR3 had no stop codons and remained in frame with V and J, and every other rearrangement counted as non-productive. Following IMGT convention, CDR3 was defined as the stretch from the second conserved V-encoded cysteine to the conserved J-encoded phenylalanine. The earlier analysis of about 640 of the donors excluded any sequence lacking an unambiguous match to a single V gene segment. An earlier analysis of several hundred of the donors called V segments functional above 56.7% productive rearrangements and segregating when the between-donor standard deviation exceeded 5%. A statistical classification framework was developed to diagnose cytomegalovirus status using the catalog of TCR beta chain sequences. In a later analysis, V and J genes were assigned by comparing TCR nucleotide sequences against IMGT/GENE-DB human TR gene sequences. The TCRdist pipeline was used in a later analysis to assign CDR3 sequences and most-parsimonious VDJ recombination scenarios. In a later analysis, every TCR beta chain was defined by the combination of its CDR3 amino acid sequence and its V-gene family, and reads without a unique V-gene family were dropped. A later analysis removed roughly 590 highly shared, low-generation-probability nucleotide sequences to deal with suspected cross-contamination and a sequencing artifact. In a later analysis, a clonal expansion index for each public chain was calculated from normalized within-repertoire ranks of inferred template counts. Generation probabilities in a later analysis came from a VDJ recombination model fitted to out-of-frame rearrangements, and those results were checked against IGoR. Hypergeometric tests were used in a later analysis to score TCR-TCR, TCR-HLA and TCR-CMV co-occurrence, with a repertoire-size bias correction applied to the TCR pairs. In a later analysis, false discovery rates were estimated by permuting HLA or CMV assignments 20 times. In a later analysis, co-occurring TCRs were grouped using DBSCAN, and TCRdist sequence similarity was added for clustering within HLA-allele-positive subsets. Repertoires with fewer than 30,000 or more than 120,000 public chains were left out of co-occurrence clustering, as were five repertoires with anomalous nucleotide sharing. The table was pulled from immuneACCESS by TCRdb, which kept in-frame rearrangements only. Such tables lose some clones; where checked, under half of the loss comes from unresolved V genes, and the rest has no known cause. Clone size and V and J calls were adopted from that table, with D and trimming inferred from the DNA. The sample data list 90,000 to 150,000 clones, and 75% to 80% of these were observed just once. The ten largest clones represent about 3.5% of the sample.

This chain is built from TRBV10-3 and TRBJ2-3; TRBD2 aligns with 14 central bases. The source is a woman aged 25 to 39 in good health and CMV-seropositive. The sequencing input was PBMCs. The base sequence is TGTGCCATCAGTGATCCCATGGGACTAGCGGGGGCCGATACGCAGTATTTT. Its product reads: CAISDPMGLAGADTQYF.